This TCR beta chain comes out of a study of shared clonotypes between healthy human individuals. To note about this clone: Its antigen is not known. The identical CDR3 is also encoded by other nucleotide sequences in the sample.

Every donor, a Caucasian adult, lived in Nashville, Tennessee. The CDR3 is made up of 14 amino acids. V lost 4 bases and J lost 1; bases outside the gene matches: 4. The germline gives CDR1 SGHRS, CDR2 YFSETQ. The study's findings and limits: Naive subsets typically showed greater estimated richness than memory subsets. Some clonotypes were shared by all four sorted-subset donors, while others were not shared. The non-shared ones had lower generation probabilities than the shared ones.

Genomic DNA of each subset was evenly split across several immunoSEQ plates. Using immunoSEQ multiplex PCR, the repertoire was profiled, and TCRdb retains in-frame clones only, with some absent. This sample yields some 2,400,000 clones, of which roughly 95% are seen a single time; around 0.13% belongs to the top ten. The sample consisted of naive CD4+ T cells sorted from blood. Subset denoted: CD45RA+ positively selected. The chain carries TRBV5-1 and TRBJ1-1; TRBD1 aligns across 7 bases. The source of this sequence is a man aged 18 to 30 in good health. In nucleotides, the CDR3 is TGCGCCAGCAGCCTGTGGACAGGGAACACTGAAGCTTTCTTT. Translation: CASSLWTGNTEAFF.